One T cell receptor (beta chain) is described in this entry. Other DNA sequences in the same sample also yield this CDR3. The V gene lost 0 bases and the J gene lost 8 bases, with 11 bases spanning the gap. Germline CDR1 SGDLS, CDR2 YYNGEE. The CDR3 is made up of 14 amino acids. This sample stems from a study of shared clonotypes between healthy human individuals. Those who donated, Caucasian adults without exception, all lived in Nashville, Tennessee. It was into CD45RA+ naive and CD45RA-negative memory subsets that the CD4+ cells were split. Assay used: immunoSEQ multiplex PCR; TCRdb lists only in-frame clones, some missing. Altogether about 2.5 million clones are present, just under 95% being singletons, with the ten largest covering 0.3% to 0.45%.

This TCR derives from a man between 18 and 29 years old in good health. Some clones in this sample may be carry-over from other donors' samples. The chain combines TRBV9 with TRBJ1-4, with D unresolved. Sequenced input: naive CD4+ T cells from PBMCs. Subset meaning: CD45RA+ positively selected. The CDR3 nucleotides read TGTGCCAGCAGCGTAGCCGGGTTAGGAGAAAAACTGTTTTTT. It specifies CASSVAGLGEKLFF.